The 12 T cell receptor beta chains presented below share a single source sample, sequenced in a study of T cells in Graves' hyperthyroidism and ophthalmopathy. TCR beta CDR3 regions were amplified from RNA transcripts. The primer set for the first-round RT-PCR of the TCR CDR3 was HTBI. One entry per CDR3 protein, called by TCRdb with MiXCR from the multiplex PCR reads. The table includes about 640,000 distinct CDR3 sequences, less than 25% detected once. The specimen was blood. These receptor sequences come from a man aged 30 to 39 with Graves' ophthalmopathy.

This sequence joins TRBV6-1 and TRBJ2-5; maybe TRBD1 (5 bases). The V end lost 5 bases, the J end lost 2 bases, and 15 bases lay between the germline ends. Germline V lookup: CDR1 MNHNS, CDR2 SASEGT. This CDR3 comprises 15 residues. The DNA of the CDR3 is TGTGCCAGCAGTCCCCTCAGGGCCCTGCAAGAGACCCAGTACTTC. The encoded protein is CASSPLRALQETQYF.

The rearrangement links TRBV13 to TRBJ1-2, with D hard to call. With 4 bases removed from V and 1 base from J, the gap between germline ends came to 16 bases. This CDR3 has 16 amino acids. The germline V gene has CDR1 PRHDT and CDR2 FYEKMQ (reference sequence). The CDR3 spells CASSSGRGRSNYGYTF. The CDR3 nucleotides read TGTGCCAGCAGCTCAGGACGGGGAAGGAGTAACTATGGCTACACCTTC.

This clonotype was detected only a few times. V gene TRBV13 combines with J gene TRBJ2-7, with a possible D match to TRBD2 (5 bases). Germline assignment: CDR1 PRHDT and CDR2 FYEKMQ (reference sequence). The CDR3 runs to 14 residues. The ends were cut back, 0 bases at V and 3 bases at J, with 9 bases in the middle. Here the CDR3 reads CASSLGERDYEQYF. CDR3 coding DNA: TGTGCCAGCAGCTTAGGTGAGAGGGACTACGAGCAGTACTTC. The entire variable domain, with the rest obtained from reference TRBV13 and TRBJ2-7, is as follows: AAGVIQSPRHLIKEKRETATLKCYPIPRHDTVYWYQQGPGQDPQFLISFYEKMQSDKGSIPDRFSAQQFSDYHSELNMSSLELGDSALYFCASSLGERDYEQYFGPGTRLTVT.

This clonotype was seen a handful of times. The gene calls are TRBV5-8 and TRBJ1-5; D perhaps matches TRBD1 (5 bases). The V gene lost 2 bases and the J gene lost 3 bases, with 15 bases spanning the gap. From germline, CDR1 is SGHTS and CDR2 YDEGEE. The CDR3 extends over 16 amino acids. The CDR3 region has the DNA TGTGCCAGCAGCTTCAGGACACGGGGTTACAATCAGCCCCAGCATTTT. This codes for CASSFRTRGYNQPQHF.

In its sample, this clonotype was seen many times. V usage is TRBV28 and J usage is TRBJ1-5; 9 bases align to TRBD1. This CDR3 contains 14 residues. The germline CDR1 and CDR2 sequences are MDHEN and SYDVKM. V was clipped by 6 bases and J by 5 bases; unmatched bases: 5. The CDR3 is CASRSGTGYQPQHF. CDR3 sequence (DNA): TGTGCCAGCAGATCCGGGACAGGGTATCAGCCCCAGCATTTT. Full variable domain (rest looked up from reference TRBV28 and TRBJ1-5): DVKVTQSSRYLVKRTGEKVFLECVQDMDHENMFWYRQDPGLGLRLIYFSYDVKMKEKGDIPEGYSVSREKKERFSLILESASTNQTSMYLCASRSGTGYQPQHFGDGTRLSIL.

This clonotype was recorded at least ten times. This chain links TRBV13 with TRBJ1-2, with TRBD1 matching 10 bases. The trim removed 8 bases at V and 7 bases at J, leaving 4 bases unmatched. This CDR3 has 12 residues. Looked up from germline, CDR1 is PRHDT and CDR2 is FYEKMQ (reference sequence). The CDR3 coding sequence is TGTGCCAGCCTTGACAGGGGGCTTGGCTACACCTTC. Protein sequence: CASLDRGLGYTF.

J is TRBJ1-1 and V is TRBV14, with 9 nucleotides matching TRBD1. The CDR3 sequence is 16 residues long. Germline V gives CDR1 SGHDN, CDR2 FVKESK. Trimming took 2 bases from V and 5 from J; bases not matched to a gene: 9. CDR3 coding DNA: TGTGCCAGCAGCCAAATTACGGGACAGGGTTATACTGAAGCTTTCTTT. It translates to CASSQITGQGYTEAFF. Variable domain in full (rest from reference TRBV14 and TRBJ1-1): EAGVTQFPSHSVIEKGQTVTLRCDPISGHDNLYWYRRVMGKEIKFLLHFVKESKQDESGMPNNRFLAERTGGTYSTLKVQPAELEDSGVYFCASSQITGQGYTEAFFGQGTRLTVV.

The gene calls are TRBV29-1 and TRBJ2-1; 10 positions match TRBD2. The germline CDR1 and CDR2 sequences are SQVTM and ANQGSEA. Trimming took 5 bases from V and 10 from J; bases not matched to a gene: 8. The CDR3 has 13 amino acids. The CDR3 sequence: CSVSSLAGDEQFF. The CDR3 nucleotides read TGCAGCGTTTCTAGCCTAGCGGGAGACGAGCAGTTCTTC.

This clonotype was picked up a small number of times. This chain links TRBV15 with TRBJ2-2, with 14 positions matching TRBD2. After removal of 6 bases from V and 5 bases from J, the junction contained 5 bases not matched to a gene. Germline CDR1 LNHNV, CDR2 YYDKDF (reference sequence). The CDR3 spans 16 residues. CDR3 DNA: TGTGCCACCAGTCAAGGGACTAGCGGGAGTACCGGGGAGCTGTTTTTT. Translated, it gives CATSQGTSGSTGELFF.

This clonotype was observed many times. V and J are TRBV30 and TRBJ1-2; no definite D call. CDR3 size: 12 residues. The V and J ends lost 2 bases and 8 bases respectively, with 12 bases between them. The germline CDR1 and CDR2 sequences are GTSNPN and SVGIG (reference sequence). CDR3 nucleotides: TGTGCCTGGAGTTGGGCGGGGAGCGGCTACACCTTC. This sequence encodes CAWSWAGSGYTF.

The sample holds many counts of this clonotype. The V and J genes are TRBV7-8 and TRBJ2-5, with 9 bases matching TRBD2. Germline values: CDR1 SGHVS, CDR2 FQNEAQ. The CDR3 loop spans 14 amino acids. V lost 6 bases to trimming and J lost 5 bases; unmatched junction nucleotides: 7. CDR3 loop: CASRRLAVLETQYF. CDR3 DNA: TGTGCCAGCAGAAGACTAGCGGTGTTGGAGACCCAGTACTTC.

The rearrangement links TRBV7-2 to TRBJ1-1; the D is unclear. The CDR3 is made up of 13 amino acids. From germline, CDR1 is SGHTA and CDR2 FQGNSA. V gave up 1 base and J gave up 7 bases, with 10 bases separating them. The CDR3 region is CASSLVAEVEAFF. The DNA for the CDR3 is TGTGCCAGCAGCTTAGTTGCGGAAGTTGAAGCTTTCTTT.